Listed here is a single T cell receptor beta chain. Its target is not known. TCR beta cDNA was made by 5'RACE template switching with UMIs. TCRdb reprocessed the 5' RACE reads and keeps a single row for each CDR3 protein, giving no DNA. Recorded for this sample: about 550,000 distinct CDR3 sequences. The data belong to a study of T cells expressing NK-cell markers. Overall study context: TCR beta repertoires came from sorted CD3+CD56+NKG2C+, CD3+CD56+NKG2C- and CD3+CD56-NKG2C+ T cells. General study results and limits: These clonotypes, the leaders elsewhere, also led the CD3+CD56-NKG2C+ fraction in a few donors. A handful of donors had dominant NKG2C+ clonotypes that comprised about 1.0-7.5% of their CD8+ T cells.

CDR1 and CDR2 from the germline V gene are DFQATT and SNEGSKA (reference sequence). This CDR3 is 15 amino acids long. This clonotype originated in a man aged 18-30 years in good health. This chain connects TRBV20-1 to TRBJ2-5; lacking DNA, the TRBD1 call made by TCRdb goes unchecked. The sample comprised blood T cells: a sorted CD56 or NKG2C T cell subset, CD4+ or CD8+ T cells, or bulk PBMC T cells (not recorded which). The CDR3 sequence is CSARDLDRVGETQYF.